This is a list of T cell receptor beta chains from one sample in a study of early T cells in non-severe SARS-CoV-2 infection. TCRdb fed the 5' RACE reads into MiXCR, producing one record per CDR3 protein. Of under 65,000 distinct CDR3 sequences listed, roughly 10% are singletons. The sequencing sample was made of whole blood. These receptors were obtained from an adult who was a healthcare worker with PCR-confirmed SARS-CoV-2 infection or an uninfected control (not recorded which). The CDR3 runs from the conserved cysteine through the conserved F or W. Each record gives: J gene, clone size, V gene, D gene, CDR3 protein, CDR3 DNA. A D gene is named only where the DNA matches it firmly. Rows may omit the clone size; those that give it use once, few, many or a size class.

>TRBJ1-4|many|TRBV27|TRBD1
CASSLSRGQGAANEKLFF
TGTGCCAGCAGTTTATCGAGGGGACAGGGGGCCGCTAATGAAAAACTGTTTTTT
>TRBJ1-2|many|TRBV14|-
CASSLQGSLYGYTF
TGTGCCAGCAGCCTACAGGGTTCCCTTTACGGCTACACCTTC
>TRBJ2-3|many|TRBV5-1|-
CASSPRTSTDTQYF
TGCGCCAGCAGCCCCCGGACTAGCACAGATACGCAGTATTTT
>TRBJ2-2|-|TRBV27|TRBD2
CASSLEIAGGRSTGELFF
TGTGCCAGCAGTTTAGAAATAGCGGGGGGGCGCAGCACCGGGGAGCTGTTTTTT
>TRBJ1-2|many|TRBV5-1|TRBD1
CASSPDRVSGYGYTF
TGCGCCAGCAGCCCCGACAGGGTCTCGGGATATGGCTACACCTTC
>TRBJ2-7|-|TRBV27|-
CASLPGLGFSNEQYF
TGTGCCAGCCTGCCGGGCCTCGGTTTTTCAAACGAGCAGTACTTC
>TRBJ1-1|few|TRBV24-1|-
CATSDPSVGNVFF
TGTGCCACCAGTGATCCGAGCGTGGGGAACGTTTTCTTT
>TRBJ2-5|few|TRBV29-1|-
CSVVAWDQETQYF
TGCAGCGTTGTGGCCTGGGACCAAGAGACCCAGTACTTC
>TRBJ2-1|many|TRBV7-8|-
CASSARTHSAPEQFF
TGTGCCAGCAGCGCGAGGACTCATAGCGCCCCTGAGCAGTTCTTC
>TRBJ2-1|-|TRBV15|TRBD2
CATSRTGTSGGRYEQFF
TGTGCCACCAGCAGAACCGGGACTAGCGGGGGGAGGTATGAGCAGTTCTTC
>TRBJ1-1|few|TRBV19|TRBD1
CASSIVTGWTEAFF
TGTGCCAGTAGTATAGTGACAGGGTGGACTGAAGCTTTCTTT
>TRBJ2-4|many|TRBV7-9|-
CASSLSGTITIQYF
TGTGCCAGCAGCCTTTCAGGGACAATTACCATTCAGTACTTC
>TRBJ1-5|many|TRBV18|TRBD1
CASSDSTGRNQPQHF
TGTGCCAGCTCAGACTCGACAGGGCGGAATCAGCCCCAGCATTTT
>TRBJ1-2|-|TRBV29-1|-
CSVESRGNYGYTF
TGCAGCGTTGAATCTAGGGGGAACTATGGCTACACCTTC
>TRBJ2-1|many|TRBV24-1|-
CATSDLAGGGNEQFF
TGTGCCACCAGTGATTTGGCGGGTGGAGGTAATGAGCAGTTCTTC
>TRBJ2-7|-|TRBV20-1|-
CSAVDSYEQYF
TGCAGTGCAGTTGACAGCTACGAGCAGTACTTC
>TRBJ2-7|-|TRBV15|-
CATSRDWPDEQYF
TGTGCCACCAGCAGAGATTGGCCGGACGAGCAGTACTTC
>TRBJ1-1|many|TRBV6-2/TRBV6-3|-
CASSSLVEAEAFF
TGTGCCAGCAGTTCCCTCGTGGAGGCTGAAGCTTTCTTT
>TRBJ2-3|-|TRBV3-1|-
CASSQVTASTDTQYF
TGTGCCAGCAGCCAAGTCACGGCTAGCACAGATACGCAGTATTTT
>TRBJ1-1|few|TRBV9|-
CASSPPFGTEAFF
TGTGCCAGCAGCCCCCCTTTCGGCACTGAAGCTTTCTTT
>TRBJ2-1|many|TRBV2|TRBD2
CASSEALAGVGDEQFF
TGTGCCAGCAGTGAGGCACTAGCGGGAGTAGGGGATGAGCAGTTCTTC
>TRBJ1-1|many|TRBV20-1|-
CSAYPRGNTEAFF
TGCAGTGCTTACCCCAGGGGGAACACTGAAGCTTTCTTT
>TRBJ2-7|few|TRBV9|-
CASSGDGSSYEQYF
TGTGCCAGCAGCGGGGATGGGAGCTCCTACGAGCAGTACTTC
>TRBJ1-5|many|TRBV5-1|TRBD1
CASSTGQGNQPQHF
TGCGCCAGCAGCACCGGACAGGGCAATCAGCCCCAGCATTTT
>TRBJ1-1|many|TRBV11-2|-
CASSLNLRTEAFF
TGTGCCAGCAGCTTGAACCTACGGACTGAAGCTTTCTTT
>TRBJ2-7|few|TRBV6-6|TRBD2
CASRPSGSAPEQYF
TGTGCCAGCAGGCCTAGCGGGAGCGCCCCCGAGCAGTACTTC
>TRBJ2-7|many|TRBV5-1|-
CASSPRQSSYEQYF
TGCGCCAGCAGCCCCCGACAAAGCTCCTACGAGCAGTACTTC
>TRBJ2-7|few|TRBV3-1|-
CASSLRDTFYEQYF
TGTGCCAGCAGCCTCCGGGACACCTTCTACGAGCAGTACTTC
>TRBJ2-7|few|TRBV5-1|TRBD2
CASSLDRGDSYEQYF
TGCGCCAGCAGCTTGGATCGGGGGGACTCCTACGAGCAGTACTTC
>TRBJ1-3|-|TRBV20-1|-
CSAREQGTGNTIYF
TGCAGTGCTAGAGAGCAGGGGACGGGAAACACCATATATTTT
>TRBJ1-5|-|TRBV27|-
CASSPRHTNQPQHF
TGTGCCAGCAGTCCCAGACATACCAATCAGCCCCAGCATTTT
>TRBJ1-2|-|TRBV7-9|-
CASRPKDSRGDYGYTF
TGTGCCAGCAGGCCAAAGGACAGTCGAGGGGACTATGGCTACACCTTC
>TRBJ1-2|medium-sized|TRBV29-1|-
CSVPDASSMRTFGYTF
TGCAGCGTTCCCGATGCCAGTTCCATGCGGACGTTTGGCTACACCTTC
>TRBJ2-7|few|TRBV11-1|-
CASTNLNRDYEQYF
TGTGCCAGCACCAACCTGAACAGAGACTACGAGCAGTACTTC
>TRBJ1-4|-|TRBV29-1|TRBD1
CSVEGPRDRGIGKLFF
TGCAGCGTTGAAGGGCCACGGGACAGGGGTATAGGAAAACTGTTTTTT
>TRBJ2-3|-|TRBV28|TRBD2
CASSFGGGADTQYF
TGTGCCAGCAGTTTCGGGGGAGGGGCAGATACGCAGTATTTT
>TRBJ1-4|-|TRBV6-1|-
CASSDVLGGNEKLFF
TGTGCCAGCAGTGATGTTTTGGGAGGTAATGAAAAACTGTTTTTT